Sequencing of this T cell receptor beta chain was carried out in a study of Tregs in tolerant kidney transplant recipients. Overall study findings and caveats: The small number of patients limits these findings pending further validation.

The assay was immunoSEQ multiplex PCR, and TCRdb's table has in-frame clones only and misses some. The data show under 90,000 clones, with 90% to 95% seen just once and about 1.6% held by the top ten. Mixed chimerism was transient after nonmyeloablative marrow transplants from related graft donors. This clone came up a few times. Its cognate antigen is unknown. Germline values: CDR1 SNHLY, CDR2 FYNNEI. The CDR3 consists of 14 residues. Unmatched junction bases numbered 12, after V lost 10 bases and J lost 5 bases. The V and J genes are TRBV2 and TRBJ2-7; the match to TRBD1 covers 9 bases. The material was CD4+ T cells from blood (PBMCs), obtained 24 months after the transplant. The clonotype was recovered from a human patient who received a combined kidney and bone marrow transplant. These T cells may partly come from the graft donor. CDR3 loop: CATSRDRVSHEQYF. The CDR3 region has the DNA TGTGCCACTTCGCGGGACAGGGTGTCCCACGAGCAGTACTTC.